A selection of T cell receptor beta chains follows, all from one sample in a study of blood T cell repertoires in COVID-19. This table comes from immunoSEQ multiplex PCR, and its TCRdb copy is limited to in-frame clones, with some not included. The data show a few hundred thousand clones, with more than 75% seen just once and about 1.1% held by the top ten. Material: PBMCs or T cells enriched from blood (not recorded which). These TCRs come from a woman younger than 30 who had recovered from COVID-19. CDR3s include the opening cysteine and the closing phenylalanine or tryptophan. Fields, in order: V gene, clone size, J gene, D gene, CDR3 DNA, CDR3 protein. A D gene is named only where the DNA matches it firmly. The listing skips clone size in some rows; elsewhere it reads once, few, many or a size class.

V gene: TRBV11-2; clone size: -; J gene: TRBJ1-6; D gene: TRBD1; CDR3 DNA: TGTGCCAGCAGCAGTCGACAGGGTCAGTCACCCCTCCACTTT; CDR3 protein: CASSSRQGQSPLHF
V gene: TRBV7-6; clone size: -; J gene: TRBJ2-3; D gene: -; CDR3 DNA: TGTGCCAGCAGACCCTTGAGCGGTTCCACAGATACGCAGTATTTT; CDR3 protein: CASRPLSGSTDTQYF
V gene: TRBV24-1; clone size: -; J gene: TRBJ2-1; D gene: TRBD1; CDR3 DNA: TGTGCCACCAGTGCCCTCGGACAGGGGCAGTTCTTC; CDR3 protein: CATSALGQGQFF
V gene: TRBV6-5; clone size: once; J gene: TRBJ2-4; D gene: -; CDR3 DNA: TGTGCCAGCAGTTACATCAACAGTGGGTCCAAAAACATTCAGTACTTC; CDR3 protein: CASSYINSGSKNIQYF
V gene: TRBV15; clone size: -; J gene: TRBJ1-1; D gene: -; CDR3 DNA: TGTGCCACCAGCAGAGTCGGGCGGGGGGCTGAAGCTTTCTTT; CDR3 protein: CATSRVGRGAEAFF
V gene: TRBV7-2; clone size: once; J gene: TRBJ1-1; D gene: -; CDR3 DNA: TGTGCCAGCAGCTTAGAGTGGACAGAAGCTTTCTTT; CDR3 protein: CASSLEWTEAFF
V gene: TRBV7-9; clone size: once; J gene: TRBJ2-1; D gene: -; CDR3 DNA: TGTGCCAGCAGCTTATTACTCGGGCAGGGTAGTGATGAGCAGTTCTTC; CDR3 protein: CASSLLLGQGSDEQFF
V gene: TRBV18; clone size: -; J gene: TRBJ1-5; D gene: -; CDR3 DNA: TGTGCCAGCTCACCATCGGGATTTAGCAATCAGCCCCAGCATTTT; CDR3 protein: CASSPSGFSNQPQHF
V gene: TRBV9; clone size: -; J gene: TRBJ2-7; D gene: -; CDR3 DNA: TGTGCCAGCAGCGTAGACAGTGGGGGGTTCGAGCAGTACTTC; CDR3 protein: CASSVDSGGFEQYF
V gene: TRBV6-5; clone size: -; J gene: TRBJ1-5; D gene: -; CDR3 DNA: TGTGCCAGCAGCTACATAAAACGGGGGAGCAATCAGCCCCAGCATTTT; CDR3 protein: CASSYIKRGSNQPQHF
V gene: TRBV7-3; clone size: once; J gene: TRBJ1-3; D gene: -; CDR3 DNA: TGTGCCAGCAGCCCGACAGGACCGGGAAACACCATATATTTT; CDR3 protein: CASSPTGPGNTIYF
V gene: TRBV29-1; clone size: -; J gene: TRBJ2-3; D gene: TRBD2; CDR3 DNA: TGCAGCGTTGCTCCGACTAGCGGGGACACAGATACGCAGTATTTT; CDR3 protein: CSVAPTSGDTDTQYF
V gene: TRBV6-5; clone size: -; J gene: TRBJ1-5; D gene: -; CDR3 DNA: TGTGCCAGCAGCGTAGGACAGTATAGCAATCAGCCCCAGCATTTT; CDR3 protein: CASSVGQYSNQPQHF
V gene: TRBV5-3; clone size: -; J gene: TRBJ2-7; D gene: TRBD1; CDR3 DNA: TGTGCCAGAAGCTTCGACAGGGGCTACTCCTACGAGCAGTACTTC; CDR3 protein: CARSFDRGYSYEQYF
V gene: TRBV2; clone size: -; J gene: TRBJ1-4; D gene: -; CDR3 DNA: TGTGCCAGCAGCCCTCAGGGGCTCTTGGGGGAAAAACTGTTTTTT; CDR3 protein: CASSPQGLLGEKLFF
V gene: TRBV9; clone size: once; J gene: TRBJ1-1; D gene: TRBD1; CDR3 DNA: TGTGCCAGCAGCGCCGGGGGACAGGGGTATGAAGCTTTCTTT; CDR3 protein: CASSAGGQGYEAFF
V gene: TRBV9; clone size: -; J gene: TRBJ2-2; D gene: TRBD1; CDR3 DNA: TGTGCCAGCAGCACCCCCGGGGACAGGGGTGCCACCGGGGAGCTGTTTTTT; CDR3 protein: CASSTPGDRGATGELFF
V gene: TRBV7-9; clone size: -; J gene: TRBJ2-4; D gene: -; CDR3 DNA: TGTGCCAGCAGCTCGAGTGGGGCAGGGGTAAGCACTCAGTACTTC; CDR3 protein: CASSSSGAGVSTQYF
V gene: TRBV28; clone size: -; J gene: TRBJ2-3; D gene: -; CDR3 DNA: TGTGCCAGCAGTTTTCTCGTGAGGGTCGTCCCAGATACGCAGTATTTT; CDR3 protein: CASSFLVRVVPDTQYF
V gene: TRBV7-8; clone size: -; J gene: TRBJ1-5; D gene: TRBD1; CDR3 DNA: TGTGCCAGCAGCTTATTCTCCTACAGGGGGTCGTATCAGCCCCAGCATTTT; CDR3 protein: CASSLFSYRGSYQPQHF
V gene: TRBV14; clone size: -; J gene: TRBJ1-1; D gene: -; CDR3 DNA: TGTGCCAGCAGCCAAACGGGATGGAACCCTTGGAACACTGAAGCTTTCTTT; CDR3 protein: CASSQTGWNPWNTEAFF